This T cell receptor beta chain was observed in a study of T cell repertoires in cytomegalovirus infection. Whole-study context: TCR beta signatures that were public indicated CMV infection and matching HLA type. Findings and caveats of the study: Individuals carrying CMV plus the relevant HLA were identified by cumulative frequency of public TCR beta families. HLA-C-restricted TCR beta clonotypes specific for CMV led the ex vivo response.

From the reads, TCRdb called clonotypes with MiXCR, one entry per CDR3 protein. This table holds roughly 320,000 distinct CDR3 sequences, over 7.5% found once. This CDR3 contains 14 residues. V was clipped by 5 bases and J by 4 bases, with 14 bases between them. The germline CDR1 and CDR2 sequences are MNHEY and SMNVEV (reference sequence). In regard to this clonotype: The target antigen is unknown.

This receptor was obtained from a human donor in good health (CMV status not recorded). Some clones in this sample may be carry-over from other donors' samples. Sequencing was done on a sample of PBMCs. V gene TRBV27 combines with J gene TRBJ1-2; D is possibly TRBD1 (6 bases). In DNA, the CDR3 is TGTGCCAGCAGTGGAGCAGGGGTCTTCTATGGCTACACCTTC. It yields the protein CASSGAGVFYGYTF.